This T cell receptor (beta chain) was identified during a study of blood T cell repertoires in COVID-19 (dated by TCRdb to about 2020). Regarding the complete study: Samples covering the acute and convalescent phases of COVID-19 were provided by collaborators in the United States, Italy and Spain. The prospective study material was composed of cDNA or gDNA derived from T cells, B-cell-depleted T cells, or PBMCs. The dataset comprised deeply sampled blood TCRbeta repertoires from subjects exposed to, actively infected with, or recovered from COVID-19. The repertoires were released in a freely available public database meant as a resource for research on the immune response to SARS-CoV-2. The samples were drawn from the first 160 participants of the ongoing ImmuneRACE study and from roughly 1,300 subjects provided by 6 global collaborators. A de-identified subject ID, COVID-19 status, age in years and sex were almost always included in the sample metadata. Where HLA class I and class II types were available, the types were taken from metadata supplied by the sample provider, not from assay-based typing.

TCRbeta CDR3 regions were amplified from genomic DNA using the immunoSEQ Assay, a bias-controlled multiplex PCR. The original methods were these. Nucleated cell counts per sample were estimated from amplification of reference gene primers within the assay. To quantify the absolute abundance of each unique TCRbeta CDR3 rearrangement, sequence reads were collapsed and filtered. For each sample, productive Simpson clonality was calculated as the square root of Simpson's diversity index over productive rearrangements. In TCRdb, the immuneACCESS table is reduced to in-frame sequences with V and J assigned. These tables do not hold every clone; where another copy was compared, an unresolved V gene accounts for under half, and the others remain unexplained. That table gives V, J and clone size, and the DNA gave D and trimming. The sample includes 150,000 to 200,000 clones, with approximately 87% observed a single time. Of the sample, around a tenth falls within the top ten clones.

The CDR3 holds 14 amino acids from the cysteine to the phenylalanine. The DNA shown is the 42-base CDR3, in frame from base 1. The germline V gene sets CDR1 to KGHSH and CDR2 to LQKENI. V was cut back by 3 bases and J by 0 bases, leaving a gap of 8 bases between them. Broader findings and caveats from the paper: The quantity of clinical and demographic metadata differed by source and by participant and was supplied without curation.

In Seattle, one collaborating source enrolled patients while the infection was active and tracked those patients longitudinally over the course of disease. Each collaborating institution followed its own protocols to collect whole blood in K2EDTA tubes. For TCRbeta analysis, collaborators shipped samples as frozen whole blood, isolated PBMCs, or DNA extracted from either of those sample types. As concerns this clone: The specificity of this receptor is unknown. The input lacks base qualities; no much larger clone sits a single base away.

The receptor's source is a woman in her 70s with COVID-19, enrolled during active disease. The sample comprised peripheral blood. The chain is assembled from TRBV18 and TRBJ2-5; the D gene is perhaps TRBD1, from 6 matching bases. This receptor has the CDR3 CASSPYRDQETQYF. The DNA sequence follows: TGTGCCAGCTCACCTTACAGGGACCAAGAGACCCAGTACTTC.